The clone carrying this T cell receptor (beta chain) was found a few times. In the source study's methods: The assay estimated nucleated cells by amplifying reference gene primers. The data were produced by immunoSEQ multiplex PCR, yet TCRdb's version contains in-frame clones alone and is incomplete. From that table come the V and J calls and clone size; the DNA was used to work out D and trimming. This sample has about 160,000 clones, with 85% found just once. V was clipped by 3 bases and J by 6 bases, with 12 bases between them. Germline-derived CDR1 and CDR2 are MNHEY and SVGEGT. The CDR3 extends over 14 amino acids. The entry originates in a study of blood T cell repertoires in COVID-19. Study context: The study drew acute and convalescent COVID-19 samples from the United States, Italy and Spain. Nucleic acid was either cDNA or gDNA, and it came from T cells, B-cell-depleted T cells, or PBMCs.

The sample was peripheral blood. J is TRBJ1-5 and V is TRBV6-2 or TRBV6-3, with D maybe TRBD1 (5 bases). This receptor was obtained from a human donor with acute or convalescent COVID-19. The donor label of this sample is uncertain. The CDR3 spells CASSYNGQGQPQHF. DNA of the CDR3: TGTGCCAGCAGTTATAACGGCCAGGGTCAGCCCCAGCATTTT.